Below, 24 T cell receptor beta chains from the same sample are listed, as sequenced in a study of blood T cells in healthy people across ages. The second PCR ran about 6 to 12 cycles with a sample-barcoded 5' primer and J-beta primers. MiXCR, applied by TCRdb to the 5' RACE reads, yields one record per CDR3 protein. The sample includes around 1,000,000 distinct CDR3 sequences, about 25% of them seen just once. The data were also submitted as part of a second study, on T cells of mothers and their children.

The sequenced sample was blood. The source is a girl aged 2-10 years in good health.

The V and J genes are TRBV6-1 and TRBJ2-3; weak D call: TRBD2 (5 bases). This CDR3 is built from 15 residues. Per the germline V gene, CDR1 is MNHNS and CDR2 is SASEGT. Trimming removed 4 bases at V and 0 bases at J, with 11 bases between. The CDR3 region has the DNA TGTGCCAGCAGTGTAACTCGGACTAGCACAGATACGCAGTATTTT. Residues: CASSVTRTSTDTQYF.

This clonotype has a handful of counts. The chain has TRBV29-1 and TRBJ2-1, with a tentative D call TRBD1 (5 bases). Germline V gives CDR1 SQVTM, CDR2 ANQGSEA. The ends were cut back, 6 bases at V and 0 bases at J, with 21 bases in the middle. This CDR3 contains 17 residues. The CDR3 spells CSVINQGSPSSYNEQFF. The CDR3 nucleotides read TGCAGCGTGATCAATCAGGGTTCCCCGAGCTCCTACAATGAGCAGTTCTTC.

This clonotype appeared a few times. The chain uses TRBV12-3 or TRBV12-4 and TRBJ1-2; D gene uncertain. The CDR3 consists of 12 residues. The V and J ends lost 4 bases and 7 bases respectively, with 10 bases between them. CDR3 residues: CASSSHLGGYTF. The CDR3 DNA reads TGTGCCAGCAGTTCTCACTTGGGTGGCTACACCTTC.

The J gene is TRBJ1-2, the V gene TRBV9; TRBD1 is a possible D gene (6 bases). This CDR3 is 14 amino acids long. Germline V lookup: CDR1 SGDLS, CDR2 YYNGEE. The V end was cut by 1 base, the J end by 5 bases, with 12 bases between. CDR3 region: CASSVRGFDYGYTF. The CDR3 DNA follows: TGTGCCAGCAGCGTAAGGGGGTTCGATTATGGCTACACCTTC.

This clonotype was observed a few times. The chain combines TRBV13 with TRBJ2-6, with D perhaps matching TRBD2 (5 bases). Trimming took 0 bases from V and 6 from J, leaving 21 bases between them. Germline CDR1 PRHDT, CDR2 FYEKMQ (reference sequence). The CDR3 extends over 19 amino acids. CDR3 coding DNA: TGTGCCAGCAGCTTAGGTGGAGGCTATCTGTACTCGGTGGCCAACGTCCTGACTTTC. Amino acids: CASSLGGGYLYSVANVLTF.

The chain carries TRBV5-6 and TRBJ1-2, with 7 positions matching TRBD1. Germline values: CDR1 SGHDT, CDR2 YYEEEE. The V gene end was trimmed by 4 bases and the J gene end by 4 bases; junction bases not matched to a gene: 10. The CDR3 sequence is 15 residues long. The CDR3 sequence: CASSADREGGYGYTF. DNA of the CDR3: TGTGCCAGCAGCGCAGACAGGGAAGGGGGCTATGGCTACACCTTC.

This chain links TRBV13 with TRBJ1-4, with TRBD1 matching over 7 bases. V shed 4 bases and J 6 bases; nucleotides not matched to a gene: 5. This CDR3 has 14 residues. Germline V CDR1 and CDR2: PRHDT, FYEKMQ (reference sequence). The CDR3 DNA follows: TGTGCCAGCAGCTCTCGACAGGGTTATGAAAAACTGTTTTTT. Its translation: CASSSRQGYEKLFF. Based on the CDR3 plus reference TRBV13 and TRBJ1-4, the full variable domain is AAGVIQSPRHLIKEKRETATLKCYPIPRHDTVYWYQQGPGQDPQFLISFYEKMQSDKGSIPDRFSAQQFSDYHSELNMSSLELGDSALYFCASSSRQGYEKLFFGSGTQLSVL.

This clonotype was counted between two and nine times. The chain is built from TRBV7-2 and TRBJ1-2, with 10 bases aligning to TRBD1. After removal of 4 bases from V and 3 bases from J, the junction contained 2 bases not matched to a gene. CDR1 is SGHTA, CDR2 FQGNSA, per germline. This CDR3 comprises 14 residues. The CDR3 coding sequence is TGTGCCAGCAGCTCCGGGACAGGGGACTATGGCTACACCTTC. As protein: CASSSGTGDYGYTF.

The chain combines TRBV6-2 or TRBV6-3 with TRBJ2-7, with D tentatively TRBD2 (6 bases). V was trimmed by 5 bases and J by 6 bases, leaving 11 bases between them. There are 12 residues in the CDR3. Germline lookup yields CDR1 MNHEY and CDR2 SVGEGT. DNA for the CDR3: TGTGCCAGCAGTCGCGAGGGAGGCGAGCAGTACTTC. This codes for CASSREGGEQYF.

The table lists this clonotype with a few counts. This chain connects TRBV6-4 to TRBJ2-1, with TRBD2 as a possible D gene (5 bases). The DNA end favors TRBJ2-5, so the J call may be wrong. The CDR3 is 15 residues long. Looked up from germline, CDR1 is MRHNA and CDR2 is SNTAGT. CDR3 nucleotides: TGTGCCAGCAGGCCAGAGGGTATGGACCCTAAGACCCAGTACTTC. Its translation: CASRPEGMDPKTQYF.

The V call is TRBV4-3, the J call TRBJ2-3; 11 bases match TRBD2. Germline V gene data show CDR1 as LGHNA and CDR2 as YSLEER. V was clipped by 3 bases and J by 2 bases; unmatched bases: 1. The CDR3 consists of 15 residues. The CDR3 loop reads CASSHSGGDTDTQYF. The CDR3, as DNA: TGCGCCAGCAGCCATAGCGGGGGGGACACAGATACGCAGTATTTT.

This clonotype was seen a few times. The gene calls are TRBV10-2 and TRBJ1-4, with D perhaps TRBD1 (5 bases). The germline V gene encodes CDR1 WSHSY and CDR2 SAAADI. Trimming shortened V by 7 bases and J by 7 bases, and 10 bases separated the two germline ends. The CDR3 contains 12 residues. The CDR3 DNA reads as TGCGCCAGCAAGCTGGGGGGTGAAAAACTGTTTTTT. This sequence encodes CASKLGGEKLFF.

The V and J genes are TRBV4-3 and TRBJ2-5, with D possibly matching TRBD1 (5 bases). The CDR3 totals 16 residues. Germline values: CDR1 LGHNA, CDR2 YSLEER. V dropped 0 bases and J dropped 5 bases, with 16 bases sitting between them. The CDR3 protein is CASSQDNWGAWETQYF. In DNA form, the CDR3 reads TGCGCCAGCAGCCAAGATAACTGGGGCGCTTGGGAGACCCAGTACTTC.

This clonotype has just a few counts. The chain joins TRBV28 to TRBJ2-5; a possible D gene is TRBD2 (6 bases). The CDR3 contains 15 residues. CDR1 MDHEN and CDR2 SYDVKM come from the germline V gene. V was pared by 4 bases and J by 4 bases, with 16 bases between. The CDR3 DNA is TGTGCCAGCAGTTACCTTGGATCGCGGGGAGAGACCCAGTACTTC. Amino acids: CASSYLGSRGETQYF.

The V and J genes are TRBV6-5 and TRBJ2-7, with 9 positions matching TRBD1. The CDR3 is made up of 14 amino acids. Losses at the gene ends were 2 bases for V and 2 bases for J; bases not matched to a gene: 1. Looked up from germline, CDR1 is MNHEY and CDR2 is SVGAGI. CDR3 nucleotides: TGTGCCAGCAGTTACGGACAGGGGACCTACGAGCAGTACTTC. Protein: CASSYGQGTYEQYF.

As for this clonotype: At one end, the junction sequence differs from germline, possibly due to a read error. The chain is built from TRBV10-3 and TRBJ1-1; D is possibly TRBD1 (5 bases). The germline CDR1 and CDR2 sequences are ENHRY and SYGVKD. The CDR3 totals 12 residues. Written as DNA, the CDR3 is TGTGCCATCAGGGATTTGGACACTGAATCTTTCTTT. Protein product: CAIRDLDTESFF.

The V and J genes are TRBV4-1 and TRBJ2-5, with D unclear. This CDR3 has 15 residues. Trimming stripped 0 bases from V and 1 base from J, with 9 bases between. The germline V gene encodes CDR1 MGHRA and CDR2 YSYEKL. CDR3: CASSQEWALQETQYF. CDR3 nucleotide sequence: TGCGCCAGCAGCCAAGAGTGGGCCCTCCAAGAGACCCAGTACTTC.

The rearrangement links TRBV7-9 to TRBJ1-1; no definite D call. The germline gives CDR1 SEHNR, CDR2 FQNEAQ (reference sequence). CDR3 length: 16 amino acids. Trimming removed 0 bases at V and 0 bases at J, with 11 bases between. The CDR3 DNA is TGTGCCAGCAGCTTAGCGCCCGGAGGGCTGAACACTGAAGCTTTCTTT. It specifies CASSLAPGGLNTEAFF. Full variable domain (missing parts from reference TRBV7-9 and TRBJ1-1): DTGVSQNPRHKITKRGQNVTFRCDPISEHNRLYWYRQTLGQGPEFLTYFQNEAQLEKSRLLSDRFSAERPKGSFSTLEIQRTEQGDSAMYLCASSLAPGGLNTEAFFGQGTRLTVV.

The rearrangement joins TRBV7-9 to TRBJ2-5, with D maybe TRBD1 (6 bases). Germline CDR1 reads SEHNR; CDR2 reads FQNEAQ (reference sequence). The CDR3 covers 14 residues. V was trimmed by 0 bases and J by 5 bases, leaving 10 bases between them. In DNA, the CDR3 is TGTGCCAGCAGCTTAGCGCAGGGGAAGGAGACCCAGTACTTC. Its protein product is CASSLAQGKETQYF.

This clonotype was counted between two and nine times. For the CDR3, the DNA is TGTGCCAGCAGCTTAGGGTTTGGCAGACGACAAGAGACCCAGTACTTC. Protein: CASSLGFGRRQETQYF. V gene TRBV7-2 combines with J gene TRBJ2-5, with no clear D. The length of the CDR3 is 16 residues. Germline CDR1 SGHTA, CDR2 FQGNSA. V shed 1 base and J shed 2 bases, with 14 bases lying between them.

This clonotype has only a few counts. The genes are TRBV5-1 and TRBJ1-1; TRBD1 is a possible D gene (5 bases). The germline gives CDR1 SGHRS, CDR2 YFSETQ. Between the trimmed V and J ends, which lost 3 bases and 1 base, there was a span of 10 bases. The CDR3 extends over 14 amino acids. The CDR3 is CASSYPTGNTEAFF. The CDR3 DNA sequence: TGCGCCAGCAGCTACCCAACAGGGAACACTGAAGCTTTCTTT. The whole variable domain, remainder taken from reference TRBV5-1 and TRBJ1-1, is KAGVTQTPRYLIKTRGQQVTLSCSPISGHRSVSWYQQTPGQGLQFLFEYFSETQRNKGNFPGRFSGRQFSNSRSEMNVSTLELGDSALYLCASSYPTGNTEAFFGQGTRLTVV.

The chain couples TRBV28 to TRBJ1-1; D gene ambiguous. Germline V gene lookup returns CDR1 MDHEN and CDR2 SYDVKM. The CDR3 covers 17 residues. Trimming took 5 bases from V and 4 from J, leaving 23 bases between them. CDR3: CASSNTQPTLWTTEAFF. CDR3 DNA: TGTGCCAGCAGTAACACGCAACCGACGTTGTGGACCACTGAAGCTTTCTTT.

This chain links TRBV20-1 with TRBJ2-7; 12 nucleotides agree with TRBD1. CDR3 size: 16 residues. Germline trimming cut 6 bases from V and 3 bases from J; bases unmatched to any gene: 12. CDR1 DFQATT and CDR2 SNEGSKA come from the germline V gene (reference sequence). This CDR3 is CSAKGRRDRGLYEQYF. CDR3 sequence (DNA): TGCAGTGCGAAGGGACGCCGGGACAGGGGGCTCTACGAGCAGTACTTC.

This clonotype appeared a single time. Given a much more abundant clone one base away, this may be a read error. The chain couples TRBV19 to TRBJ2-1; D may be TRBD1 or TRBD2 (5 bases each). V lost 3 bases and J 6 bases, leaving 15 bases between the germline ends. The CDR3 covers 15 residues. Germline assignment: CDR1 LNHDA and CDR2 SQIVND (reference sequence). CDR3 coding DNA: TGTGCCAGTAGTATTAGTGAGGGGATGGGCAATGAGCAGTTCTTC. Its translation is CASSISEGMGNEQFF.